The 22 T cell receptor beta chains below come from one sample, sequenced in a study of Graves' ophthalmopathy and Graves' hyperthyroidism. TCR beta CDR3 amplification used RNA transcripts. Amplification began with first-round RT-PCR using HTBI primers, then second-round multiplex PCR was performed. TCRdb re-derived calls from the multiplex PCR reads in MiXCR, one entry per CDR3 protein. The sample records 650,000 to 800,000 distinct CDR3 sequences, about 38% being singletons. The sequencing sample was made of peripheral blood. These receptors all stem from an adult man with Graves' ophthalmopathy.

This clonotype came up many times. This chain links TRBV2 with TRBJ1-1; D gene uncertain. Trimming removed 4 bases at V and 1 base at J, with 16 bases between. The CDR3 totals 16 residues. Germline V gene lookup returns CDR1 SNHLY and CDR2 FYNNEI. Here the CDR3 DNA reads TGTGCCAGCAGTGGAGGCAGATCAGAGCCGAACACTGAAGCTTTCTTT. Protein product: CASSGGRSEPNTEAFF.

With respect to this clonotype: The junction differs from germline at one of its ends, possibly a read error. The V call is TRBV6-1, the J call TRBJ1-6; D uncertain. Looked up from germline, CDR1 is MNHNS and CDR2 is SASEGT. The CDR3 length is 14 residues. CDR3 DNA: TGTGTCAGCAGTGACTACCGGAGCAATTCACCCCTCCACTTT. This sequence encodes CVSSDYRSNSPLHF.

The genes are TRBV30 and TRBJ1-4; D might be TRBD1 (5 bases). Per the germline V gene, CDR1 is GTSNPN and CDR2 is SVGIG (reference sequence). V was shortened by 1 base and J by 0 bases, with 6 bases between the two germline ends. There are 14 residues in the CDR3. The CDR3 nucleotides are TGTGCCTGGAGTGGACAGACAACTAATGAAAAACTGTTTTTT. It specifies CAWSGQTTNEKLFF.

With regard to this clonotype: A read error may be the cause here, since a much bigger clone is one base away. The genes are TRBV6-2 or TRBV6-3 and TRBJ1-6, with 11 positions matching TRBD1. Trimming took 0 bases from V and 10 from J; bases not matched to a gene: 5. In germline, CDR1 is MNHEY, CDR2 SVGEGT. This CDR3 has 16 residues. The CDR3 sequence is CASSYSTGQGDSPLHF. In nucleotides, the CDR3 is TGTGCCAGCAGTTACTCGACGGGACAGGGGGACTCACCCCTCCACTTT.

Notes on this clonotype: At one boundary the junction diverges from the germline segment, which might be a read error. The genes are TRBV2 and TRBJ1-5; 7 bases match TRBD1. Germline CDR1 is SNHLY and CDR2 is FYNNEI. This CDR3 spans 13 amino acids. The CDR3 reads CASTLRGGQHQHF. DNA of the CDR3: TGTGCCAGCACCCTACGGGGGGGACAGCACCAGCATTTT. Together with reference TRBV2 and TRBJ1-5, the CDR3 gives the full variable domain: EPEVTQTPSHQVTQMGQEVILRCVPISNHLYFYWYRQILGQKVEFLVSFYNNEISEKSEIFDDQFSVERPDGSNFTLKIRSTKLEDSAMYFCASTLRGGQHQHFGDGTRLSIL.

This clonotype came up many times. The chain is built from TRBV7-8 and TRBJ1-3; the D is unclear. Trimming cost V 1 base and J 2 bases, with 6 bases left between them. CDR3 length: 14 amino acids. CDR1 and CDR2 from the germline V gene are SGHVS and FQNEAQ. CDR3 in amino acids: CASSLGGPGNTIYF. The CDR3 bases are TGTGCCAGCAGCTTAGGAGGTCCTGGAAACACCATATATTTT.

The chain has TRBV15 and TRBJ2-6; TRBD2 agrees at 9 bases. J was trimmed by 2 bases and V by 1 base; bases with no gene match: 0. From germline, CDR1 is LNHNV and CDR2 YYDKDF (reference sequence). This CDR3 comprises 16 residues. The DNA of the CDR3 is TGTGCCACCAGCAGAGTAGCGGGGGCTGGGGCCAACGTCCTGACTTTC. Its protein is CATSRVAGAGANVLTF.

The chain uses TRBV30 and TRBJ2-7; D is possibly TRBD2 (6 bases). The germline V and J ends were trimmed by 8 bases and 5 bases, with 19 bases remaining between them. Germline V gene lookup returns CDR1 GTSNPN and CDR2 SVGIG (reference sequence). This CDR3 is 13 amino acids long. The CDR3 region is CAAEQGGSNEQYF. CDR3 nucleotides: TGTGCCGCGGAGCAGGGAGGATCGAACGAGCAGTACTTC.

The genes are TRBV7-9 and TRBJ1-1; tentative D call: TRBD1 (6 bases). Trimming took off 5 bases at V and 5 bases at J, with 15 bases between the two ends. The CDR3 runs to 14 residues. Germline CDR1 is SEHNR and CDR2 is FQNEAQ (reference sequence). The CDR3 reads CASSPGGRETEAFF. CDR3 in DNA: TGTGCCAGCAGCCCGGGGGGGCGGGAAACTGAAGCTTTCTTT. The complete variable domain, with remaining parts taken from reference TRBV7-9 and TRBJ1-1, reads DTGVSQNPRHKITKRGQNVTFRCDPISEHNRLYWYRQTLGQGPEFLTYFQNEAQLEKSRLLSDRFSAERPKGSFSTLEIQRTEQGDSAMYLCASSPGGRETEAFFGQGTRLTVV.

This clonotype was recorded many times. J is TRBJ1-1 and V is TRBV12-5; TRBD1 agrees at 7 bases. V shed 4 bases, J shed 7 bases, and the junction held 6 bases outside the gene matches. The CDR3 loop spans 13 amino acids. Per germline, CDR1 LGHNT and CDR2 FRNRAP. The CDR3 sequence: CASGSGQFGEAFF. CDR3 nucleotide sequence: TGTGCTAGTGGTTCGGGACAGTTCGGTGAAGCTTTCTTT.

This clonotype has more than one count but fewer than ten. The rearrangement joins TRBV25-1 to TRBJ1-1; the D is unclear. V lost 5 bases, J lost 9 bases, and 19 bases lay in between. The CDR3 is made up of 14 amino acids. Germline lookup yields CDR1 MGHDK and CDR2 SYGVNS. CDR3 region: CASSFEGKSRKAFF. Here the CDR3 DNA reads TGTGCCAGCAGTTTTGAAGGGAAGTCAAGGAAAGCTTTCTTT.

On this clonotype: Just one base apart from a much larger clone, this may be a read error. This rearrangement joins TRBV7-2 to TRBJ1-2; possible D gene TRBD1, 6 bases. The CDR3 has 13 amino acids. Germline CDR1 SGHTA, CDR2 FQGNSA. The V and J ends lost 10 bases and 6 bases respectively, with 18 bases between them. CDR3 in DNA: TGTGCCAACAGTTCCTATACAGGGAATGGCTACACCTTC. This gives the protein CANSSYTGNGYTF. Full variable domain (missing parts from reference TRBV7-2 and TRBJ1-2): GAGVSQSPSNKVTEKGKDVELRCDPISGHTALYWYRQSLGQGLEFLIYFQGNSAPDKSGLPSDRFSAERTGGSVSTLTIQRTQQEDSAVYLCANSSYTGNGYTFGSGTRLTVV.

The chain has TRBV6-5 and TRBJ1-4, with D perhaps being TRBD1 or TRBD2 (5 bases each). TRBJ2-3 explains the end of the DNA better; the J call may be wrong. This CDR3 is built from 13 residues. The germline V gene has CDR1 MNHEY and CDR2 SVGAGI. The chain's CDR3 is CASSWDADGTQYF. The CDR3 coding sequence is TGTGCCAGCAGTTGGGACGCAGACGGTACGCAGTATTTT.

This clonotype was seen many times. The chain employs TRBV2 and TRBJ2-7; 9 nucleotides agree with TRBD1. The CDR3 is 16 residues long. Germline V gene data show CDR1 as SNHLY and CDR2 as FYNNEI. The J segment lost 0 bases and the V segment lost 7 bases, leaving 10 bases of the junction unmatched. CDR3 nucleotide sequence: TGTGCCAGCATTATTACCGGGACAGGGCGCTCCTACGAGCAGTACTTC. Translating gives CASIITGTGRSYEQYF.

The chain recombines TRBV30 with TRBJ1-2; D perhaps matches TRBD1 (5 bases). Per germline, CDR1 GTSNPN and CDR2 SVGIG (reference sequence). The CDR3 runs 12 residues. V dropped 2 bases and J dropped 8 bases, with 12 bases sitting between them. Here the CDR3 DNA reads TGTGCCTGGAGTACGTCTCGGGGGGGCTACACCTTC. Its protein product is CAWSTSRGGYTF.

The chain carries TRBV7-9 and TRBJ2-5; unclear D gene. The germline V and J ends were trimmed by 3 bases and 0 bases, with 11 bases remaining between them. The CDR3 covers 15 residues. Germline V lookup: CDR1 SEHNR, CDR2 FQNEAQ (reference sequence). In DNA form, the CDR3 reads TGTGCCAGCAGCTTGGTGGACGGTTACCAAGAGACCCAGTACTTC. Its translation: CASSLVDGYQETQYF.

V and J are TRBV5-1 and TRBJ1-2, with D perhaps TRBD1 (5 bases). The CDR3 is made up of 13 amino acids. Trimming cost V 9 bases and J 8 bases, with 20 bases left between them. Germline values: CDR1 SGHRS, CDR2 YFSETQ. In DNA form, the CDR3 reads TGCGCCAACTCTGACGGGGGTTTGGACGGCTACACCTTC. Translating it yields CANSDGGLDGYTF.

CDR3 in amino acids: CASSFRQGGSPLHF. CDR3 in DNA: TGTGCCAGCAGCTTTCGGCAGGGCGGTTCACCCCTCCACTTT. The rearrangement links TRBV7-2 to TRBJ1-6, with a weak D call TRBD1 (5 bases). The germline gives CDR1 SGHTA, CDR2 FQGNSA. Trimming shortened V by 3 bases and J by 9 bases, and 12 bases separated the two germline ends. CDR3 length equals 14 residues.

In this sample, this clonotype turned up a few times. J is TRBJ1-4 and V is TRBV2, with 10 bases identical to TRBD1. Looked up from germline, CDR1 is SNHLY and CDR2 is FYNNEI. The CDR3 extends over 17 amino acids. V was clipped by 4 bases and J by 0 bases; unmatched bases: 5. Here the CDR3 reads CASSGRTGGSTNEKLFF. CDR3 bases: TGTGCCAGCAGTGGGCGGACAGGGGGTTCAACTAATGAAAAACTGTTTTTT. Drawing the rest from reference TRBV2 and TRBJ1-4, the complete variable domain is EPEVTQTPSHQVTQMGQEVILRCVPISNHLYFYWYRQILGQKVEFLVSFYNNEISEKSEIFDDQFSVERPDGSNFTLKIRSTKLEDSAMYFCASSGRTGGSTNEKLFFGSGTQLSVL.

The rearrangement links TRBV12-3 or TRBV12-4 to TRBJ2-5; D may be TRBD1 (6 bases). Trimming took off 8 bases at V and 3 bases at J, with 13 bases between the two ends. This CDR3 has 13 residues. CDR3 sequence (DNA): TGTGCCAGCTCGGGATCAGGGGAAGAGACCCAGTACTTC. Amino acid sequence: CASSGSGEETQYF.

The V and J genes are TRBV18 and TRBJ1-2; D might be TRBD1 (6 bases). V was clipped by 4 bases and J by 7 bases, with 10 bases between them. There are 12 residues in the CDR3. From germline, CDR1 is KGHSH and CDR2 LQKENI. Here the CDR3 DNA reads TGTGCCAGCTCACGGGACACAGGTGGCTACACCTTC. This encodes CASSRDTGGYTF.

About this clonotype itself: Given a much more abundant clone one base away, this may be a read error. The genes are TRBV19 and TRBJ1-1; the D gene is possibly TRBD1 (5 bases). Germline V gives CDR1 LNHDA, CDR2 SQIVND (reference sequence). The germline V and J ends were trimmed by 3 bases and 7 bases, with 15 bases remaining between them. This CDR3 comprises 14 residues. Written as DNA, the CDR3 is TGTGCCAGTAGTATGGAAACAAGGGGCGGTGAAGCTTTCTTT. Encoded protein: CASSMETRGGEAFF.